Listed here are 6 T cell receptor beta chains from one sample, sequenced in a study of siplizumab effects on memory and regulatory T cells. Method: immunoSEQ multiplex PCR; TCRdb's copy keeps in-frame clones and lacks some. The table includes over 85,000 clones, roughly 92% detected once. Sequencing was performed on CD4+ T cells sorted from blood. The receptors were sampled from a human donor in good health.

As DNA, the CDR3 is TGTGCCAGCAGCACACAAAGGGGGTACACTGAAGCTTTCTTT. It specifies CASSTQRGYTEAFF. The chain uses TRBV7-9 and TRBJ1-1, with a weak D call TRBD1 (6 bases). The CDR3 extends over 14 amino acids. Trimming cost V 5 bases and J 3 bases, with 13 bases left between them. The germline CDR1 and CDR2 sequences are SEHNR and FQNEAQ (reference sequence).

The gene calls are TRBV5-1 and TRBJ1-1; 7 positions match TRBD1. V dropped 3 bases and J dropped 8; count of bases not matched to a gene: 10. This CDR3 is built from 14 residues. CDR1 SGHRS and CDR2 YFSETQ come from the germline V gene. CDR3 sequence: CASSWRLQGTEAFF. The CDR3 coding sequence is TGCGCCAGCAGCTGGCGATTACAGGGGACCGAAGCTTTCTTT.

V gene TRBV27 combines with J gene TRBJ2-7; weak D call: TRBD2 (6 bases). V shed 2 bases and J shed 4 bases, with 15 bases lying between them. Germline CDR1 reads MNHEY; CDR2 reads SMNVEV (reference sequence). The CDR3 runs 15 residues. CDR3 DNA: TGTGCCAGCAGTTTAAAGGAGGGCCACCGATACGAGCAGTACTTC. Translation gives CASSLKEGHRYEQYF.

This clone was picked up a small number of times. The chain joins TRBV19 to TRBJ1-1; D unresolved. V lost 2 bases, J lost 8 bases, and 12 bases lay in between. This CDR3 has 13 amino acids. Germline assignment: CDR1 LNHDA and CDR2 SQIVND (reference sequence). The CDR3 coding sequence is TGTGCCAGTAGTATATCCGCCATTTCGGAAGCTTTCTTT. It encodes CASSISAISEAFF.

The chain joins TRBV5-1 to TRBJ2-7; 10 bases are a match to TRBD1. The CDR3 consists of 14 residues. After removal of 4 bases from V and 6 bases from J, the junction contained 7 bases not matched to a gene. CDR1 and CDR2 from the germline V gene are SGHRS and YFSETQ. CDR3 sequence (DNA): TGCGCCAGCAGCCCCGGGACAGGGGAATCCGAGCAGTACTTC. Amino acids: CASSPGTGESEQYF.

J is TRBJ2-3 and V is TRBV11-2; TRBD2 might be the D (6 bases). The V gene lost 1 base and the J gene lost 4 bases, with 12 bases spanning the gap. Germline values: CDR1 SGHAT, CDR2 FQNNGV. The CDR3 runs 15 residues. The CDR3 nucleotides are TGTGCCAGCAGCTTAGCGGGAGCAGGCGCAGATACGCAGTATTTT. The encoded protein is CASSLAGAGADTQYF.